One and the same sample provided the 19 T cell receptor beta chains below, sequenced in a study of human T cells and chemical hapten exposure. TCRdb reprocessed the RACE reads via MiXCR and lists one record per CDR3 protein. The sample holds 380,000 or so distinct CDR3 sequences, 4.5% to 7% seen once. Time point: pre-sensitization, week 0. Regarding treatment: therapeutic diphenylcyclopropenone sensitization with weekly scalp DPC. The specimen comprised whole blood, sampled in connection with sensitization to the hapten diphenylcyclopropenone (DPC). The origin of the receptors is a young woman with alopecia areata. Some clones in this sample may be carry-over from other donors' samples.

The chain carries TRBV27 and TRBJ1-6; D gene uncertain. Trimming took 0 bases from V and 11 from J, leaving 14 bases between them. The CDR3 totals 15 residues. CDR1 is MNHEY, CDR2 SMNVEV, per germline (reference sequence). The DNA of the CDR3 is TGTGCCAGCAGTTTATCTGGACGGCTCGGGGCACCCCTCCACTTT. It yields the protein CASSLSGRLGAPLHF.

This clonotype was recorded at least ten times. The chain carries TRBV9 and TRBJ1-1; TRBD1 is a possible D gene (5 bases). Trimming cost V 0 bases and J 0 bases, with 9 bases left between them. The CDR3 has 15 amino acids. Per germline, CDR1 SGDLS and CDR2 YYNGEE. This CDR3 is CASSVGGYLNTEAFF. For the CDR3, the DNA is TGTGCCAGCAGCGTAGGGGGGTACTTGAACACTGAAGCTTTCTTT.

This clonotype showed up just a few times. The chain uses TRBV4-3 and TRBJ2-1, with 13 bases lining up with TRBD2. The CDR3 is 20 residues long. V lost 3 bases to trimming and J lost 5 bases; unmatched junction nucleotides: 16. Germline CDR1 reads LGHNA; CDR2 reads YSLEER. For the CDR3, the DNA is TGCGCCAGCAGCCACCAACTAGCGGGGGGGCCGCACAGATTAAACAATGAGCAGTTCTTC. Translation gives CASSHQLAGGPHRLNNEQFF.

This clonotype has more than one count but fewer than ten. The V and J genes are TRBV6-2 or TRBV6-3 and TRBJ2-1, with D possibly matching TRBD1 (6 bases). Trimming stripped 6 bases from V and 0 bases from J, with 18 bases between. Germline CDR1 reads MNHEY; CDR2 reads SVGEGT. The CDR3 is 17 residues long. The CDR3: CASRLAQGISSYNEQFF. The CDR3, as DNA: TGTGCCAGCAGACTCGCCCAGGGGATTAGCTCCTACAATGAGCAGTTCTTC.

This clonotype was recorded many times. The V call is TRBV25-1, the J call TRBJ2-7; 7 bases align to TRBD1. The CDR3 loop spans 15 amino acids. The trim removed 6 bases at V and 4 bases at J, leaving 12 bases unmatched. CDR1 is MGHDK, CDR2 SYGVNS, per germline. As DNA, the CDR3 is TGTGCCAGCAGCGCAAATAACAGGGGATCGTACGAGCAGTACTTC. Amino acid sequence: CASSANNRGSYEQYF.

This clonotype was seen a handful of times. The chain is built from TRBV7-2 and TRBJ1-6, with 7 nucleotides matching TRBD1. The CDR3 length is 15 residues. The germline V gene encodes CDR1 SGHTA and CDR2 FQGNSA. V was clipped by 5 bases and J by 5 bases; unmatched bases: 6. The CDR3 DNA reads as TGTGCCAGCAGCGTACAGGGGTCCCATAATTCACCCCTCCACTTT. It is translated as CASSVQGSHNSPLHF.

This clonotype occurred a few times. J is TRBJ2-7 and V is TRBV5-1, with 11 bases matching TRBD1. The CDR3 spans 14 residues. V dropped 4 bases and J dropped 2; count of bases not matched to a gene: 2. Germline V lookup: CDR1 SGHRS, CDR2 YFSETQ. The CDR3 spells CASSPGQGAYEQYF. The CDR3 DNA follows: TGCGCCAGCAGCCCGGGACAGGGGGCCTACGAGCAGTACTTC.

This clonotype was seen at least ten times. The chain employs TRBV5-6 and TRBJ1-1, with D uncertain. V shed 0 bases and J shed 4 bases, with 19 bases lying between them. The CDR3 runs to 17 residues. From germline, CDR1 is SGHDT and CDR2 YYEEEE. DNA of the CDR3: TGTGCCAGCAGCTTGGAAGGTGTCACCCACGGAGGCACTGAAGCTTTCTTT. Translation gives CASSLEGVTHGGTEAFF.

This clonotype was picked up a small number of times. The V and J genes are TRBV6-1 and TRBJ1-1; D may be TRBD1 (5 bases). The V gene lost 2 bases and the J gene lost 4 bases, with 11 bases spanning the gap. The CDR3 runs 14 residues. CDR1 and CDR2 (germline): MNHNS, SASEGT. Here the CDR3 DNA reads TGTGCCAGCAGTGAATGGCAGGGAATCACTGAAGCTTTCTTT. Protein: CASSEWQGITEAFF.

This clonotype was seen at least ten times. The chain links TRBV3-1 to TRBJ2-3; a weak D match, TRBD1 (6 bases). With 1 base removed from V and 2 bases from J, the gap between germline ends came to 22 bases. CDR1 and CDR2 from the germline V gene are LGHDT and YNNKEL (reference sequence). The CDR3 has 19 residues. The CDR3 DNA is TGTGCCAGCAGCCAAGTCCGGCAAACTGACAGGTTCGTCACAGATACGCAGTATTTT. It specifies CASSQVRQTDRFVTDTQYF.

This clonotype has more than one count but fewer than ten. This chain joins TRBV3-1 and TRBJ2-5, with D uncertain. Germline CDR1 is LGHDT and CDR2 is YNNKEL (reference sequence). V shed 7 bases and J shed 4 bases, with 7 bases lying between them. The CDR3 is made up of 11 amino acids. CDR3 sequence reads: CASTRAETQYF. CDR3 sequence (DNA): TGTGCCAGCACTCGTGCAGAGACCCAGTACTTC.

This clonotype came up a few times. The chain employs TRBV5-6 and TRBJ2-3, with D perhaps being TRBD1 or TRBD2 (5 bases each). The germline gives CDR1 SGHDT, CDR2 YYEEEE. V was pared by 0 bases and J by 0 bases, with 17 bases between. CDR3 length equals 18 residues. The CDR3 loop is CASSLGRLGTSSTDTQYF. The CDR3 DNA sequence: TGTGCCAGCAGCTTGGGACGGCTGGGGACCAGTAGCACAGATACGCAGTATTTT.

The sample holds many counts of this clonotype. This sequence joins TRBV6-2 or TRBV6-3 and TRBJ1-5; tentatively, D is TRBD1 (6 bases). The V end was cut by 2 bases, the J end by 4 bases, with 12 bases between. The CDR3 is 15 amino acids. Germline CDR1 MNHEY, CDR2 SVGEGT. This chain's CDR3 is CASSYPRDNNQPQHF. The CDR3 DNA follows: TGTGCCAGCAGTTACCCCCGGGACAATAATCAGCCCCAGCATTTT.

This clonotype was counted a few times. This rearrangement joins TRBV12-3 or TRBV12-4 to TRBJ2-6, with D possibly TRBD1 on 6 matching bases. V was pared by 4 bases and J by 0 bases, with 13 bases between. The CDR3 has 17 residues. The CDR3 here is CASSSTGHNSGANVLTF. The CDR3 DNA reads as TGTGCCAGCAGTTCTACGGGACATAACTCTGGGGCCAACGTCCTGACTTTC.

In this sample, this clonotype turned up many times. V and J are TRBV6-2 or TRBV6-3 and TRBJ2-7, with 8 bases fitting TRBD1. This CDR3 is built from 17 residues. The V segment lost 6 bases and the J segment 1 base; nucleotides outside the gene matches: 14. Germline lookup yields CDR1 MNHEY and CDR2 SVGEGT. The chain's CDR3 is CASSRSSGTGLSYEQYF. CDR3 sequence (DNA): TGTGCCAGCAGCCGTTCCTCCGGGACAGGCCTTTCCTACGAGCAGTACTTC.

The table lists this clonotype with a few counts. The V call is TRBV7-8, the J call TRBJ2-3, with TRBD1 matching 11 bases. CDR3 length: 16 amino acids. In germline, CDR1 is SGHVS, CDR2 FQNEAQ. Trimming removed 6 bases from V and 5 bases from J; junction bases left unmatched: 10. CDR3 DNA: TGTGCCAGCAGACCGGGGACAGGGGGAAGGGGAGATACGCAGTATTTT. Its protein product is CASRPGTGGRGDTQYF.

This clonotype was counted at least ten times. V gene TRBV4-3 combines with J gene TRBJ2-1, with D uncertain. This CDR3 comprises 15 residues. From germline, CDR1 is LGHNA and CDR2 YSLEER. V was shortened by 1 base and J by 6 bases, with 13 bases between the two germline ends. The CDR3 DNA reads as TGCGCCAGCAGCCAAGGATCTACTCCCGGCAATGAGCAGTTCTTC. It codes for CASSQGSTPGNEQFF.

This clonotype was observed a handful of times. The J gene is TRBJ1-3, the V gene TRBV2, with 8 bases fitting TRBD1. J was trimmed by 2 bases and V by 3 bases; bases with no gene match: 6. CDR1 SNHLY and CDR2 FYNNEI come from the germline V gene. This CDR3 spans 16 amino acids. CDR3 amino acids: CASSEPGQGTGNTIYF. The DNA for the CDR3 is TGTGCCAGCAGTGAGCCCGGACAGGGCACTGGAAACACCATATATTTT.

This clonotype was observed a few times. Relative to the germline gene, one junction end is altered; a read error may explain this. V usage is TRBV2 and J usage is TRBJ1-2, with no clear D. There are 11 residues in the CDR3. Germline V gene sequence: CDR1 SNHLY, CDR2 FYNNEI. In DNA, the CDR3 is TGTGCCAGCAGAGAATCCACCGGGCCCTTCTTC. Residues: CASRESTGPFF.